The source of this T cell receptor (beta chain) is a study of vaccination and CD4 T cells after COVID-19. Study details: Culture controls were given either a CEFX pool, an HIV-1 Nef pool, or no peptide.

Treatment given: roughly ten-day PBMC culture with coronavirus spike peptide pools or control peptides (ViraFEST assay). Once peptide pools had expanded antigen-specific T cells, ViraFEST sequenced TCRs. With respect to this clonotype: The antigen is unknown.

V shed 3 bases and J 2 bases; nucleotides not matched to a gene: 3. CDR3 length equals 14 residues. The germline V gene has CDR1 SEHNR and CDR2 FQNEAQ (reference sequence). The Oncomine TCR Beta short-read assay sequenced DNA from cultured CD4+ T cells. TCRdb passed the PCR reads through MiXCR, listing each CDR3 protein once. This table has more than 3,000 distinct CDR3 sequences, around 40% appearing once. The TCR comes from a human donor who had recovered from COVID-19. This chain connects TRBV7-9 to TRBJ2-5; TRBD2 matches at 7 bases. Sequencing input: CD4+ T cells from blood, cultured in vitro. CDR3 coding DNA: TGTGCCAGCAGCTTTGACGGGGGGCAAGAGACCCAGTACTTC. Residues: CASSFDGGQETQYF.